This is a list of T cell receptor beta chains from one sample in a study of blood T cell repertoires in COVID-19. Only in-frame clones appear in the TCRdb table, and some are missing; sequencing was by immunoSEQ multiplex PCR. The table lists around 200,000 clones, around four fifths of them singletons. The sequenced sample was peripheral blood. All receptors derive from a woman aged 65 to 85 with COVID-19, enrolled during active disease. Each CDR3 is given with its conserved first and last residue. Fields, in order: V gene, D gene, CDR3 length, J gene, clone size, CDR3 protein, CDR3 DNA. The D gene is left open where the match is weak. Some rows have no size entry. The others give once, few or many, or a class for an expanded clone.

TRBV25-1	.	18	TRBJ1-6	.	CASSEEALFSSYNSPLHF	TGTGCCAGCAGTGAGGAGGCTTTATTTAGCTCCTATAATTCACCCCTCCACTTT
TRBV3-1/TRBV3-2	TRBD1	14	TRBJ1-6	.	CASSPTGRNSPLHF	TGTGCCAGCAGCCCGACAGGGAGGAATTCACCCCTCCACTTT
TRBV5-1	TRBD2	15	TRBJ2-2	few	CASSFAGGHTGELFF	TGCGCCAGCAGCTTTGCGGGAGGGCACACCGGGGAGCTGTTTTTT
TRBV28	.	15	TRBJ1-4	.	CASSRDTPTNEKLLF	TGTGCCAGCAGCCGGGACACCCCGACTAATGAAAAACTGCTTTTT
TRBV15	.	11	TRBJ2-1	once	CATLSSNEQFF	TGTGCCACCCTGAGTAGCAATGAGCAGTTCTTC
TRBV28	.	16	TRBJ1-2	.	CASSLRITQASYGYTF	TGTGCCAGCAGTTTGAGGATTACACAGGCCTCCTATGGCTACACCTTC
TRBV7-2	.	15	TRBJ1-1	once	CASSLAQGGALEAFF	TGTGCCAGCAGCTTAGCGCAAGGAGGGGCGCTGGAAGCTTTCTTT
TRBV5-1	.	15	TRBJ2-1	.	CASSLAAGSGNEQFF	TGCGCCAGCAGCTTGGCCGCCGGGTCGGGCAATGAGCAGTTCTTC
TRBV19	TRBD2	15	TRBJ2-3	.	CASSMGGGAADTQYF	TGTGCCAGTAGTATGGGCGGGGGGGCGGCAGATACGCAGTATTTT
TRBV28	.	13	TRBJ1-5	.	CASRSGGNQPQHF	TGTGCCAGTCGGAGTGGTGGCAATCAGCCCCAGCATTTT
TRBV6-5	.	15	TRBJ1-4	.	CASSYSMGEDEKLFF	TGTGCCAGCAGTTACTCTATGGGGGAGGATGAAAAACTGTTTTTT
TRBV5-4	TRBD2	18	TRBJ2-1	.	CASSFPGTSGGAYNEQFF	TGTGCCAGCAGCTTCCCCGGGACTAGCGGGGGAGCCTACAATGAGCAGTTCTTC
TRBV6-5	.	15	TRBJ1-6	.	CASSYDGRDNSPLHF	TGTGCCAGCAGTTATGATGGCCGGGATAATTCACCCCTCCACTTT
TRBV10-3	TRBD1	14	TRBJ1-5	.	CAISGGTGDQPQHF	TGTGCCATCAGTGGGGGGACAGGGGATCAGCCCCAGCATTTT
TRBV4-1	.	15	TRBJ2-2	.	CASSQWVGVGRELFF	TGCGCCAGCAGCCAATGGGTGGGAGTGGGTCGGGAGCTGTTTTTT
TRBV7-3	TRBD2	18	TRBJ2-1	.	CASSLYAPGLADYNEQFF	TGTGCCAGCAGCTTATATGCCCCCGGACTAGCGGATTACAATGAGCAGTTCTTC
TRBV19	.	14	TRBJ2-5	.	CASSIAGVGETQYF	TGTGCCAGTAGTATAGCCGGGGTGGGGGAGACCCAGTACTTC
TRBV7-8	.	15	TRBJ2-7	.	CASSLLAQRAIEQYF	TGTGCCAGCAGCTTATTGGCTCAGCGGGCTATCGAGCAGTACTTC
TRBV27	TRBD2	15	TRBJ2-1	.	CASSHGTSGIGEQFF	TGTGCCAGCAGTCATGGGACTAGCGGGATTGGTGAGCAGTTCTTC
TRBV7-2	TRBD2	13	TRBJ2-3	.	CASSSREGSTQYF	TGTGCCAGCAGCTCGCGGGAGGGCAGTACGCAGTATTTT
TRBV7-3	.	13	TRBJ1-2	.	CASSLGLNYGYTF	TGTGCCAGCAGCTTAGGCCTGAACTATGGCTACACCTTC
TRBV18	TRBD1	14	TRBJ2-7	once	CASSPPGQATEQYF	TGTGCCAGCTCACCTCCGGGACAGGCTACTGAGCAGTACTTC
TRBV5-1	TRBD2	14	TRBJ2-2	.	CASREGGGTGELFF	TGCGCCAGCCGGGAGGGAGGCGGCACCGGGGAGCTGTTTTTT
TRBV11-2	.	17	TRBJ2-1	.	CASSSRRRRDSYNEQFF	TGTGCCAGCAGCTCACGGAGGCGGCGGGACTCCTACAATGAGCAGTTCTTC
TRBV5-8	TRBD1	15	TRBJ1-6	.	CASSPRQGSNSPLHF	TGTGCCAGCAGCCCGCGACAGGGAAGTAATTCACCCCTCCACTTT
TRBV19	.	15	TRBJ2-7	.	CASSIGSSGTYEQYF	TGTGCCAGTAGTATTGGCAGTTCAGGGACCTACGAGCAGTACTTC
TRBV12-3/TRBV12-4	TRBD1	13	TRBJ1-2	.	CASSPIAGGGYTF	TGTGCCAGCAGCCCTATCGCAGGGGGTGGCTACACCTTC
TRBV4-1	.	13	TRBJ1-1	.	CASSSTVNTEAFF	TGCGCCAGCAGCTCAACAGTGAACACTGAAGCTTTCTTT
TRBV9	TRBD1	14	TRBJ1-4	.	CASSAGQGGEKLFF	TGTGCCAGCAGCGCGGGACAGGGCGGAGAAAAACTGTTTTTT
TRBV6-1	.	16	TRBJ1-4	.	CASSEAVRGASEKLFF	TGTGCCAGCAGTGAAGCCGTACGCGGAGCGAGTGAAAAACTGTTTTTT
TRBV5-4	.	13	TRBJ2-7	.	CASSFDRSYEQYF	TGTGCCAGCAGCTTTGACAGGAGCTACGAGCAGTACTTC
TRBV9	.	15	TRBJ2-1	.	CASSVAADPYNEQFF	TGTGCCAGCAGCGTAGCCGCGGATCCTTACAATGAGCAGTTCTTC
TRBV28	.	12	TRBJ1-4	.	CASSPRGEKLFF	TGTGCCAGCAGTCCCAGAGGGGAAAAACTGTTTTTT
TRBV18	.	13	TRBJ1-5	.	CASSQEGNQPQHF	TGTGCCAGCTCCCAGGAGGGTAATCAGCCCCAGCATTTT
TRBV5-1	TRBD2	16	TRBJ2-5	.	CASSLGLAGTQETQYF	TGCGCCAGCAGCTTGGGATTAGCGGGGACACAAGAGACCCAGTACTTC
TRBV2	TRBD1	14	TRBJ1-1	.	CASRNTGGNTEAFF	TGTGCCAGCAGGAATACAGGGGGGAACACTGAAGCTTTCTTT
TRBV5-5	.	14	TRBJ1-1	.	CASSVQGANTEAFF	TGTGCCAGCAGCGTACAGGGCGCGAACACTGAAGCTTTCTTT
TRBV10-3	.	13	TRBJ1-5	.	CATQGLPNQPQHF	TGTGCCACGCAGGGCCTGCCTAATCAGCCCCAGCATTTT
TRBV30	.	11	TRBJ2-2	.	CAWSVIGELFF	TGTGCCTGGAGTGTAATAGGGGAGCTGTTTTTT
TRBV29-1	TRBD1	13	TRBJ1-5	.	CSVVTGLNQPQHF	TGCAGCGTTGTGACAGGGCTGAATCAGCCCCAGCATTTT
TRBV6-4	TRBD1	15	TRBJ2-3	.	CASSFGTGVADTQYF	TGTGCCAGCAGTTTTGGTACAGGGGTGGCAGATACGCAGTATTTT
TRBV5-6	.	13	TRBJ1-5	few	CASSLNRDQPQHF	TGTGCCAGCAGCTTGAATCGGGATCAGCCCCAGCATTTT
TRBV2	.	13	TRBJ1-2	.	CASSAYRVRGYTF	TGTGCCAGCAGTGCTTACAGGGTCCGAGGCTACACCTTC
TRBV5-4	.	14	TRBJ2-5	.	CASSLDRTKETQYF	TGTGCCAGCAGCTTGGATCGGACTAAAGAGACCCAGTACTTC
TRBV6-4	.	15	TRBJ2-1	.	CARDFITEKGNEQFF	TGTGCCAGGGACTTCATAACGGAAAAGGGTAATGAGCAGTTCTTC
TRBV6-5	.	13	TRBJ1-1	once	CASSYGNWGATFF	TGTGCCAGCAGTTACGGGAATTGGGGCGCGACTTTCTTT
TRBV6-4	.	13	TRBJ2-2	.	CASSPLADGHLFF	TGTGCCAGCAGCCCATTGGCGGACGGACACCTGTTTTTT
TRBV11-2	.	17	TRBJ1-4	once	CASSPRGGGTGNEKLFF	TGTGCCAGCAGCCCAAGGGGTGGGGGGACGGGGAATGAAAAACTGTTTTTT
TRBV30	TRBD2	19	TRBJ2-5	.	CAWSASWASGRNGRETQYF	TGTGCCTGGAGTGCGAGTTGGGCTAGCGGGAGAAATGGGCGAGAGACCCAGTACTTC
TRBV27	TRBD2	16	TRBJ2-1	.	CASSLRTSGGRNEQFF	TGTGCCAGCAGTCTAAGGACTAGCGGGGGGAGAAATGAGCAGTTCTTC
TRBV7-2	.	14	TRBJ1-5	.	CASSLDGNDQPQHF	TGTGCCAGCAGCTTAGACGGGAACGATCAGCCCCAGCATTTT
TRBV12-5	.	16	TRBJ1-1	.	CASGLVSGVGNTEAFF	TGTGCTAGTGGTTTGGTATCAGGGGTAGGGAACACTGAAGCTTTCTTT
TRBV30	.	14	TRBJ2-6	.	CARTGSSGANVLTF	TGTGCCCGGACGGGTAGCTCTGGGGCCAACGTCCTGACTTTC
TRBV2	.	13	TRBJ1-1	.	CASRALPGEGAFF	TGTGCCAGCAGGGCGCTTCCGGGGGAGGGAGCTTTCTTT
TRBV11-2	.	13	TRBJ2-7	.	CASSLSLGSEQYF	TGTGCCAGCAGCTTATCTTTAGGGAGCGAGCAGTACTTC